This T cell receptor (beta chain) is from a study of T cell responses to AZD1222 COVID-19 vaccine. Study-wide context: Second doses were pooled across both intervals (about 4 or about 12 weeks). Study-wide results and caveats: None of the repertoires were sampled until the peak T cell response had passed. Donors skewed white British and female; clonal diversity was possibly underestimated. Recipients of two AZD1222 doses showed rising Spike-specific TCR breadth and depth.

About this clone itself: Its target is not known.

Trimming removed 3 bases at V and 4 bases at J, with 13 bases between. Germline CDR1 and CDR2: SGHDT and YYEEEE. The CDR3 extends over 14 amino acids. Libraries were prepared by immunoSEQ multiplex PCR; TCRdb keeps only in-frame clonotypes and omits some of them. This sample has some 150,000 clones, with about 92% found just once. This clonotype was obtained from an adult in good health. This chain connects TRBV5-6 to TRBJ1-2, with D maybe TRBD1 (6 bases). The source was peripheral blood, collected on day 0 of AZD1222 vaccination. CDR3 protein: CASSSGQNLYGYTF. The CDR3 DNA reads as TGTGCCAGCAGCTCGGGACAAAATCTCTATGGCTACACCTTC. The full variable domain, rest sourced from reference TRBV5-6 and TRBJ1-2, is DAGVTQSPTHLIKTRGQQVTLRCSPKSGHDTVSWYQQALGQGPQFIFQYYEEEERQRGNFPDRFSGHQFPNYSSELNVNALLLGDSALYLCASSSGQNLYGYTFGSGTRLTVV.